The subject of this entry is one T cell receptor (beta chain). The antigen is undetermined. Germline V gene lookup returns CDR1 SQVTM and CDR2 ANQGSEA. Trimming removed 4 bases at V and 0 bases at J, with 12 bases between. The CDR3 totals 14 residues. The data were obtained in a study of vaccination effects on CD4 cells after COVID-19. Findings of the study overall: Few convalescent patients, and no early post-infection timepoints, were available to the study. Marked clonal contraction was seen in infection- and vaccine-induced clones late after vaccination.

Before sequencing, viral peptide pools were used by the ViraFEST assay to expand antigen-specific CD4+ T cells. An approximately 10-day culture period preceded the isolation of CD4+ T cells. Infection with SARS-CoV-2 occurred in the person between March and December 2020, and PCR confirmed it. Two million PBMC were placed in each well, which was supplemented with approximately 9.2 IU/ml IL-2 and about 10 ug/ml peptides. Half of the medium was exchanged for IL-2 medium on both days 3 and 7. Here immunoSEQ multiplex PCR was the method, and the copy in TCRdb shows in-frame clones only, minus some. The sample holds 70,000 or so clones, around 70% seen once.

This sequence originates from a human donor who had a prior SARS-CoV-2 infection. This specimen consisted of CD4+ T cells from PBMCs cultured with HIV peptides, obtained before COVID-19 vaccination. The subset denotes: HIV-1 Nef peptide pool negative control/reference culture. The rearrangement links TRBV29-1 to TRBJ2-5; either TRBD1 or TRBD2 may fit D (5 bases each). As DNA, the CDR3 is TGCAGCGTTGGCTTGGGACCGTACCAAGAGACCCAGTACTTC. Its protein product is CSVGLGPYQETQYF.